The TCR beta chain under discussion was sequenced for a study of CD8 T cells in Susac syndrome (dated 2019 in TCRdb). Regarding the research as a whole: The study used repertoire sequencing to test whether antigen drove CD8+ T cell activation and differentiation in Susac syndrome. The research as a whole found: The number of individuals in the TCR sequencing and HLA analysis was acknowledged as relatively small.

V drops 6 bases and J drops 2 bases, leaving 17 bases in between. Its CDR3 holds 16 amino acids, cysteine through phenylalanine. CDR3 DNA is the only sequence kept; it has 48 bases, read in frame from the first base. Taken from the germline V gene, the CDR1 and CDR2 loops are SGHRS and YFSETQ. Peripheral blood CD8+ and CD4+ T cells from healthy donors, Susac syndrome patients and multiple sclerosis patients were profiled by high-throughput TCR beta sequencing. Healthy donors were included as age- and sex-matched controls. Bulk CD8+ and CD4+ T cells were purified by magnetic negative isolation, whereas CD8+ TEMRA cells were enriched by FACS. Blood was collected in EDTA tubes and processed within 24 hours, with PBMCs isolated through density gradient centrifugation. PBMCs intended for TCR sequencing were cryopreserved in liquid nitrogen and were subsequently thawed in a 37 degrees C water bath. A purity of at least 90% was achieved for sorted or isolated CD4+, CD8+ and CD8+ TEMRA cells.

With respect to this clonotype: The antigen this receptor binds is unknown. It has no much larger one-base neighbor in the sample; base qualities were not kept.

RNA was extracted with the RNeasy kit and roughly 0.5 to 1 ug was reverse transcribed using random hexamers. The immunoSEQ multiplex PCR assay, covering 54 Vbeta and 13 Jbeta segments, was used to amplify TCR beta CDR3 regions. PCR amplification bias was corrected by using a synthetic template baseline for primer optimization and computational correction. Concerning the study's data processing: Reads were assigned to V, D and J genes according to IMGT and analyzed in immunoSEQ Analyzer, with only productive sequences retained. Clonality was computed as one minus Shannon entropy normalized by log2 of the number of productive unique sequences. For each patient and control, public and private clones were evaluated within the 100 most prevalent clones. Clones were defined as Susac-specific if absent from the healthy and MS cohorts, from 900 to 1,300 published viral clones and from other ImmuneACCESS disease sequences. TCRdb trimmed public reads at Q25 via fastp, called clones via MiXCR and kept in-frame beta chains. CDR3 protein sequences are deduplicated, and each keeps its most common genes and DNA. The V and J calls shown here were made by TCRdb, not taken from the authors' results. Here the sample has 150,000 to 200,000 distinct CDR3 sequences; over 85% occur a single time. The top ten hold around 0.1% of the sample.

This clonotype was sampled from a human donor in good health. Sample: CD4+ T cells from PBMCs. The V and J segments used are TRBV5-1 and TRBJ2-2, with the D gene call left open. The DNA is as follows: TGCGCCAGCACCAAGGCCGCCATAGGAAACACCGGGGAGCTGTTTTTT. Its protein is CASTKAAIGNTGELFF.